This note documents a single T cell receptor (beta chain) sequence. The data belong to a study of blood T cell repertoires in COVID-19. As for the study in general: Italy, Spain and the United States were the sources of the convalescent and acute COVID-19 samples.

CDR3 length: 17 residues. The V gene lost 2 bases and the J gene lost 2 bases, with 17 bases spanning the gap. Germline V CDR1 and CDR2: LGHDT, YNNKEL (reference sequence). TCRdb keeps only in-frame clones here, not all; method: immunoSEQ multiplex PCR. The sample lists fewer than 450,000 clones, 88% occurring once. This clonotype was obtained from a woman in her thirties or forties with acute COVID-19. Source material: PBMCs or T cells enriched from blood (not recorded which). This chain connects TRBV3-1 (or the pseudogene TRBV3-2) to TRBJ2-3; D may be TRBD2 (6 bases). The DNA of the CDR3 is TGTGCCAGCAGCCAAAGATCCGGTGCGGGGCACACAGATACGCAGTATTTT. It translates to CASSQRSGAGHTDTQYF.